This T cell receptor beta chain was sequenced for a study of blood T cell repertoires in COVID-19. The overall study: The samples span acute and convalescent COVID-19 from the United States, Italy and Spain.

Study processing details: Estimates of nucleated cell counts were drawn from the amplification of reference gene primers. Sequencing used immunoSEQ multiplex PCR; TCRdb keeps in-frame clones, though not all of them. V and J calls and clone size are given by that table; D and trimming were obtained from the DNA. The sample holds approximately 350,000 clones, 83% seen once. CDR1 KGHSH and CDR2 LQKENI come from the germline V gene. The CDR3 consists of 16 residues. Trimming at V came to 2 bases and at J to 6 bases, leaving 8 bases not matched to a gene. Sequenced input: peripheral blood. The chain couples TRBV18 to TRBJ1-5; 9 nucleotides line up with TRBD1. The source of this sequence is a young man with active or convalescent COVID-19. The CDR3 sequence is CASSPGQQGAGQPQHF. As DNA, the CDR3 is TGTGCCAGCTCACCAGGGCAACAGGGGGCGGGTCAGCCCCAGCATTTT.